Below, one T cell receptor beta chain is given with its context. This entry comes from a study of T cells in Graves' hyperthyroidism and ophthalmopathy. V was trimmed by 7 bases and J by 2 bases, leaving 12 bases between them. The CDR3 loop spans 15 amino acids. The germline gives CDR1 MNHEY, CDR2 SMNVEV (reference sequence). Amplification targeted TCR beta CDR3 regions from RNA transcripts. The HTBI primer set drove a first-round RT-PCR of the TCR CDR3. TCRdb called the multiplex PCR reads again in MiXCR, with one record for every CDR3 protein. The sample has about half a million distinct CDR3 sequences, 15% to 20% seen once.

The material sequenced was blood. The origin of this receptor is a woman in her 30s with Graves' ophthalmopathy. The chain is built from TRBV27 and TRBJ2-6; D is perhaps TRBD2 (6 bases). Here the CDR3 DNA reads TGTGCCAGCACCCTAGGAGGGGCTGGGGCCAACGTCCTGACTTTC. Translating gives CASTLGGAGANVLTF.